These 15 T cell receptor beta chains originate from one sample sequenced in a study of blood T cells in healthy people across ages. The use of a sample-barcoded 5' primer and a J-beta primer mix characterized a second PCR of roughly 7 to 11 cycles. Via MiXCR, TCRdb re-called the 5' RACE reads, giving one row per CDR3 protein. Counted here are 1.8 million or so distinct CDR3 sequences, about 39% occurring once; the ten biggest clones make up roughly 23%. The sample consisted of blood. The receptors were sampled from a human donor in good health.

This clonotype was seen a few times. CDR3 residues: CAITTGLNTEAFF. The CDR3 coding sequence is TGTGCCATCACGACAGGGCTGAACACTGAAGCTTTCTTT. This chain connects TRBV10-3 to TRBJ1-1; the match to TRBD1 covers 7 bases. J lost 0 bases, V lost 7 bases, and 2 bases had no gene match. CDR3 length: 13 amino acids. Germline V gene data show CDR1 as ENHRY and CDR2 as SYGVKD.

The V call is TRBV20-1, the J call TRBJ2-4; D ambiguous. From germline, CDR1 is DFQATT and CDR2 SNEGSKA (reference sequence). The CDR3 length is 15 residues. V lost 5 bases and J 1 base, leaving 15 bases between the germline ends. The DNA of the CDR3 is TGCAGTGCTTATATAGGGTCGGAGGCCAAAAACATTCAGTACTTC. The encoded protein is CSAYIGSEAKNIQYF.

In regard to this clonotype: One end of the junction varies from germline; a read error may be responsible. The DNA of the CDR3 is TGTGCCAGCAGCTGGACAGGCCCGAGCAGTCAGCCCCAGCATTTT. It encodes CASSWTGPSSQPQHF. The V gene is TRBV12-3 or TRBV12-4, the J gene TRBJ1-5; 7 bases fit TRBD1. The CDR3 is 15 residues long.

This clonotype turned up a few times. The CDR3 loop reads CSAPRQGETQYF. Here the CDR3 DNA reads TGCAGTGCTCCGAGACAGGGAGAGACCCAGTACTTC. The rearrangement uses TRBV20-1 and TRBJ2-7; 7 nucleotides align to TRBD1. The end of the DNA aligns better with TRBJ2-5, so the J call may be wrong. Germline V lookup: CDR1 DFQATT, CDR2 SNEGSKA (reference sequence). The CDR3 loop spans 12 amino acids.

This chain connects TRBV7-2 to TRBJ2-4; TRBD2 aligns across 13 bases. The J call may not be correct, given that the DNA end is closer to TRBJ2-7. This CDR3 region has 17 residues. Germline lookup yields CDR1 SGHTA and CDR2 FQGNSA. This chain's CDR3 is CTSSSPTSGGPKYEQYF. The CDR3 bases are TGTACCAGCAGCTCCCCGACTAGCGGGGGGCCAAAATACGAGCAGTACTTC.

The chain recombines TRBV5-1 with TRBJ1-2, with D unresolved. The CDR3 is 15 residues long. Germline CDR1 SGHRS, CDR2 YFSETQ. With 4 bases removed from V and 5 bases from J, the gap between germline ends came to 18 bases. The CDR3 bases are TGCGCCAGCAGCCCAATCCCAGGACTTCAATATGGCTACACCTTC. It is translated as CASSPIPGLQYGYTF.

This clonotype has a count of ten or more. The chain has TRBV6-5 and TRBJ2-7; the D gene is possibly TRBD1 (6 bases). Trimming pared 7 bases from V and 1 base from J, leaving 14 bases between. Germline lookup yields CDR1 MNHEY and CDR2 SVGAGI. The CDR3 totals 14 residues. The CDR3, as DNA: TGTGCCAGCACCACAGGGCTAGGATCCTACGAGCAGTACTTC. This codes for CASTTGLGSYEQYF.

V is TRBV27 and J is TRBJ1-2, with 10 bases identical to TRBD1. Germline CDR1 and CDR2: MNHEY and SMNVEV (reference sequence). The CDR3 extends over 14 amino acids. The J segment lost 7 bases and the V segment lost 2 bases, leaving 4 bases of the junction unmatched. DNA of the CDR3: TGTGCCAGCAGTTTAGTGGGACAGGGGCGTGGCTACACCTTC. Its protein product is CASSLVGQGRGYTF.

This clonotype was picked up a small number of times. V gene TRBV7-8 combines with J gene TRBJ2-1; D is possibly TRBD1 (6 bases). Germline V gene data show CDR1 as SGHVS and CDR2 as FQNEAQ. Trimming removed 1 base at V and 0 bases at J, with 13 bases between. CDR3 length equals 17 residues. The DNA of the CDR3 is TGTGCCAGCAGCTTAGAACAGGGCGATAGCTCCTACAATGAGCAGTTCTTC. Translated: CASSLEQGDSSYNEQFF.

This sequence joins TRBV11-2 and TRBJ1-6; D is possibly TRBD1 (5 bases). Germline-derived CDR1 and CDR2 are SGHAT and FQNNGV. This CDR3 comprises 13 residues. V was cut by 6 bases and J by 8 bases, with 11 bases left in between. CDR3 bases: TGTGCCAGCAGTATGGACACCTATTCACCCCTCCACTTT. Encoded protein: CASSMDTYSPLHF.

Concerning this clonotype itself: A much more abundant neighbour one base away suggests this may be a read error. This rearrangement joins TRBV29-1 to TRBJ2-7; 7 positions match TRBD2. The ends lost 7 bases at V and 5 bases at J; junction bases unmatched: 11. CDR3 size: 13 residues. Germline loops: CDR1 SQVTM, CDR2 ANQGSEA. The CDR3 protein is CSADREGTDEQYF. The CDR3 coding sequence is TGCAGCGCTGATAGGGAGGGGACCGACGAGCAGTACTTC.

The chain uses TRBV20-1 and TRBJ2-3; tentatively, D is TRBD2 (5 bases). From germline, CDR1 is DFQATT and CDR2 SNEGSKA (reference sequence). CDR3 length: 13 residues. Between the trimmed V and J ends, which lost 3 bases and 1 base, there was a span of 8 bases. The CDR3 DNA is TGCAGTGCTAGGGACTTCCGCACAGATACGCAGTATTTT. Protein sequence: CSARDFRTDTQYF.

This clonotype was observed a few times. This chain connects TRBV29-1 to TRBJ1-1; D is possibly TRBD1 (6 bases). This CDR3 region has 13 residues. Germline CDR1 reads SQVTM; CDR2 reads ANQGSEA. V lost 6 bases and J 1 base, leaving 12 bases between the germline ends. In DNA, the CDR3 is TGCAGCGTAATGGAGGGGGGGAACACTGAAGCTTTCTTT. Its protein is CSVMEGGNTEAFF.

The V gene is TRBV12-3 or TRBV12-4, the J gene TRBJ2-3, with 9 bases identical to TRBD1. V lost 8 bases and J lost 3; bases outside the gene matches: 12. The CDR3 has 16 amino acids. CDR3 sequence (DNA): TGTGCCAGCGCCACCCCGGGACAGGGTATGACAGATACGCAGTATTTT. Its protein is CASATPGQGMTDTQYF.

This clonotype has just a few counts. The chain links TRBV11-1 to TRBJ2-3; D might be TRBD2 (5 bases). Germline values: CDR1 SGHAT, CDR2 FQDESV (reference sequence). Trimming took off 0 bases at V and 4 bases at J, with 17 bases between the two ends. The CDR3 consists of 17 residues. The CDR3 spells CASSLALTIGSADTQYF. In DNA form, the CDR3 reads TGTGCCAGCAGCTTAGCGCTAACCATCGGTAGCGCAGATACGCAGTATTTT.